A single sample gave rise to the 21 T cell receptor beta chains below, sequenced in a study of T cell responses to AZD1222 COVID-19 vaccine. Some clones are missing from TCRdb's copy, which holds only in-frame ones; the method was immunoSEQ multiplex PCR. The table records about 100,000 clones, 85% to 90% of them present only once. Sequenced material: peripheral blood, taken on day 0 of AZD1222 vaccination. The receptors shown here come from an adult in good health.

This clone was counted only a few times. CDR3 loop: CASGVGQGPYEQYF. The CDR3 nucleotides read TGTGCCAGTGGAGTGGGACAGGGCCCCTACGAGCAGTACTTC. This chain links TRBV19 with TRBJ2-7, with 9 bases aligning to TRBD1. The junction had 7 bases not matched to a gene; V was cut back by 8 bases and J by 2 bases. The CDR3 totals 14 residues. Germline lookup yields CDR1 LNHDA and CDR2 SQIVND (reference sequence).

This clone was seen only once. This chain joins TRBV7-3 and TRBJ2-2; the match to TRBD2 covers 7 bases. The germline V gene encodes CDR1 SGHTA and CDR2 FQGTGA. J was trimmed by 6 bases and V by 5 bases; bases with no gene match: 0. The length of the CDR3 is 12 residues. In nucleotides, the CDR3 is TGTGCCAGCAGCCTAGCGGCCGGGGAGCTGTTTTTT. It encodes CASSLAAGELFF.

The J gene is TRBJ1-1, the V gene TRBV11-3; D unresolved. The CDR3 extends over 14 amino acids. The V gene's germline CDR1 is SGHNT and CDR2 YENEEA. Trimming shortened V by 2 bases and J by 6 bases, and 13 bases separated the two germline ends. DNA of the CDR3: TGTGCCAGCAGCTTATCCCCGACGTCCTCTGAAGCTTTCTTT. It codes for CASSLSPTSSEAFF.

The chain joins TRBV10-3 to TRBJ1-6; D remains unclear. Trimming left V 6 bases short and J 4 bases short, with 7 bases between. CDR3 size: 13 residues. Germline CDR1 ENHRY, CDR2 SYGVKD. The CDR3 loop reads CAIREIYNSPLHF. The CDR3 DNA reads as TGTGCCATCAGGGAGATTTATAATTCACCCCTCCACTTT.

The chain recombines TRBV28 with TRBJ2-3; TRBD1 is a possible D gene (6 bases). The CDR3 runs to 18 residues. The V gene's germline CDR1 is MDHEN and CDR2 SYDVKM. Deletions cut 2 bases from V and 2 bases from J, with 20 bases between. In DNA, the CDR3 is TGTGCCAGCAGTTTACGCACCTGGGGAGCAGGGGTCACAGATACGCAGTATTTT. It is translated as CASSLRTWGAGVTDTQYF. The full variable domain, with the rest looked up from reference TRBV28 and TRBJ2-3, is DVKVTQSSRYLVKRTGEKVFLECVQDMDHENMFWYRQDPGLGLRLIYFSYDVKMKEKGDIPEGYSVSREKKERFSLILESASTNQTSMYLCASSLRTWGAGVTDTQYFGPGTRLTVL.

This chain uses TRBV10-1 with TRBJ2-1; 10 nucleotides agree with TRBD2. Germline V lookup: CDR1 WNHNN, CDR2 SYGVQD (reference sequence). The CDR3 spans 15 residues. V was clipped by 0 bases and J by 7 bases; unmatched bases: 3. The DNA of the CDR3 is TGCGCCAGCAGTGAGTCGGGAGCGGGAGGGAATGAGCAGTTCTTC. Its protein product is CASSESGAGGNEQFF.

This clone has only one observation. The chain links TRBV4-1 to TRBJ2-7; D is possibly TRBD1 (5 bases). Trimming pared 4 bases from V and 0 bases from J, leaving 10 bases between. Per the germline V gene, CDR1 is MGHRA and CDR2 is YSYEKL. CDR3 size: 14 residues. The CDR3 region is CASSLQVSSYEQYF. The CDR3 DNA reads as TGCGCCAGCAGCCTACAGGTTAGCTCCTACGAGCAGTACTTC.

The chain is built from TRBV15 and TRBJ1-1; no definite D call. CDR3 length: 15 residues. Trimming removed 1 base from V and 0 bases from J, with 9 bases in between. Germline loops: CDR1 LNHNV, CDR2 YYDKDF (reference sequence). CDR3 protein: CATSRGGNMNTEAFF. Here the CDR3 DNA reads TGTGCCACCAGCAGAGGAGGAAACATGAACACTGAAGCTTTCTTT.

The chain has TRBV29-1 and TRBJ2-7; 8 nucleotides align to TRBD2. J was trimmed by 0 bases and V by 3 bases; bases with no gene match: 4. Germline CDR1 SQVTM, CDR2 ANQGSEA. This CDR3 contains 14 residues. The CDR3 bases are TGCAGCGTTGATAGCGGGGTAAGCTCCTACGAGCAGTACTTC. It encodes CSVDSGVSSYEQYF.

J is TRBJ2-5 and V is TRBV6-6; TRBD2 matches at 9 bases. The V segment lost 6 bases and the J segment 4 bases; nucleotides outside the gene matches: 24. Germline CDR1 MNHNY, CDR2 SVGAGI (reference sequence). This CDR3 is built from 20 residues. The CDR3 reads CASSPRALAGVIDGGETQYF. CDR3 nucleotides: TGTGCCAGCAGCCCCCGTGCATTAGCGGGAGTTATTGATGGTGGAGAGACCCAGTACTTC.

The rearrangement links TRBV14 to TRBJ2-2; the match to TRBD2 covers 7 bases. Germline loops: CDR1 SGHDN, CDR2 FVKESK. J lost 3 bases, V lost 4 bases, and 8 bases had no gene match. The length of the CDR3 is 16 residues. The CDR3 loop is CASSPAGREYTGELFF. Here the CDR3 DNA reads TGTGCCAGCAGCCCCGCCGGGCGGGAGTACACCGGGGAGCTGTTTTTT.

The rearrangement links TRBV19 to TRBJ2-1, with TRBD1 matching 7 bases. V was clipped by 3 bases and J by 0 bases; unmatched bases: 8. The CDR3 contains 17 residues. Looked up from germline, CDR1 is LNHDA and CDR2 is SQIVND (reference sequence). CDR3: CASSIMTGPSSYNEQFF. The CDR3 region has the DNA TGTGCCAGTAGTATTATGACAGGGCCAAGCTCCTACAATGAGCAGTTCTTC. Based on the CDR3 plus reference TRBV19 and TRBJ2-1, the full variable domain is DGGITQSPKYLFRKEGQNVTLSCEQNLNHDAMYWYRQDPGQGLRLIYYSQIVNDFQKGDIAEGYSVSREKKESFPLTVTSAQKNPTAFYLCASSIMTGPSSYNEQFFGPGTRLTVL.

The J gene is TRBJ2-1, the V gene TRBV15, with D uncertain. V was clipped by 1 base and J by 1 base, with 11 bases between them. This CDR3 is 16 amino acids long. Germline V gene data show CDR1 as LNHNV and CDR2 as YYDKDF (reference sequence). CDR3 nucleotide sequence: TGTGCCACCAGCAGAGGCCCCCTGGGGTCCTACAATGAGCAGTTCTTC. Protein: CATSRGPLGSYNEQFF.

This rearrangement joins TRBV6-1 to TRBJ2-3, with D possibly called TRBD1 or TRBD2 (6 bases each). CDR3 length: 16 residues. The germline CDR1 and CDR2 sequences are MNHNS and SASEGT. V gave up 1 base and J gave up 4 bases, with 15 bases separating them. CDR3 protein: CASSEVSVGGPDTQYF. The DNA for the CDR3 is TGTGCCAGCAGTGAAGTTAGCGTCGGGGGCCCAGATACGCAGTATTTT.

The chain combines TRBV12-3 or TRBV12-4 with TRBJ2-7, with D possibly being TRBD1 (6 bases). The CDR3 is 13 amino acids. Trimming took 5 bases from V and 2 from J, leaving 10 bases between them. CDR3 region: CASSERTAYEQYF. DNA of the CDR3: TGTGCCAGCAGTGAACGGACAGCCTACGAGCAGTACTTC.

The chain carries TRBV27 and TRBJ1-2; 9 nucleotides line up with TRBD1. The V segment lost 6 bases and the J segment 1 base; nucleotides outside the gene matches: 6. Germline loops: CDR1 MNHEY, CDR2 SMNVEV (reference sequence). The CDR3 length is 15 residues. This CDR3 is CASRYGTGLNYGYTF. CDR3 DNA sequence: TGTGCCAGCAGATACGGGACAGGGCTTAACTATGGCTACACCTTC.

The rearrangement uses TRBV7-3 and TRBJ2-3; a possible D gene is TRBD2 (5 bases). Germline CDR1 and CDR2: SGHTA and FQGTGA. This CDR3 comprises 15 residues. V shed 5 bases and J shed 2 bases, with 14 bases lying between them. The CDR3 spells CASSPGPGNTDTQYF. Here the CDR3 DNA reads TGTGCCAGCAGCCCGGGTCCGGGGAACACAGATACGCAGTATTTT.

The chain recombines TRBV10-3 with TRBJ1-4; D perhaps matches TRBD1 (6 bases). V dropped 6 bases and J dropped 0 bases, with 8 bases sitting between them. CDR1 and CDR2 (germline): ENHRY, SYGVKD. The CDR3 has 14 amino acids. CDR3 nucleotides: TGTGCCATCAGGGACAGAGCAACTAATGAAAAACTGTTTTTT. Protein product: CAIRDRATNEKLFF.

The V and J genes are TRBV24-1 and TRBJ2-1; 7 bases are shared with TRBD1. V lost 3 bases, J lost 0 bases, and 10 bases stayed unmatched. The CDR3 sequence is 18 residues long. Germline V gene lookup returns CDR1 KGHDR and CDR2 SFDVKD. The CDR3 protein is CATSDGRQGIGSYNEQFF. The CDR3 coding sequence is TGTGCCACCAGTGATGGGAGACAGGGAATAGGCTCCTACAATGAGCAGTTCTTC.

The V call is TRBV7-6, the J call TRBJ2-7; 12 bases map to TRBD2. Germline V lookup: CDR1 SGHVS, CDR2 FNYEAQ. V gave up 5 bases and J gave up 3 bases; unmatched junction bases: 5. This CDR3 contains 15 residues. The CDR3, as DNA: TGTGCCAGCAGCAGCGGGACTAGCGGGTTCTACGAGCAGTACTTC. Amino acids: CASSSGTSGFYEQYF.

The chain employs TRBV5-1 and TRBJ2-7; D not resolved. Germline CDR1 and CDR2: SGHRS and YFSETQ. Trimming took off 5 bases at V and 2 bases at J, with 8 bases between the two ends. This CDR3 comprises 12 residues. The CDR3 reads CASSHGAYEQYF. For the CDR3, the DNA is TGCGCCAGCAGTCACGGAGCCTACGAGCAGTACTTC.